This T cell receptor beta chain was sequenced for a study of blood T cell repertoires in COVID-19. As for the study in general: Specimens from acute and convalescent COVID-19 originated in the United States, Italy and Spain. T cells, B-cell-depleted T cells, or PBMCs provided the cDNA or gDNA that served as material.

In the study's own analysis: Amplifying reference gene primers gave estimates of nucleated cell counts. Here immunoSEQ multiplex PCR was the method, and the copy in TCRdb shows in-frame clones only, minus some. The DNA gave D and trimming, while V, J and clone size come from that table. The table shows just over 75,000 clones, with around 80% occurring only once. This CDR3 region has 14 residues. In germline, CDR1 is SGDLS, CDR2 YYNGEE. V lost 4 bases to trimming and J lost 8 bases, with 15 bases between them. This clone was counted only a few times. The clonotype originates from a man aged 60 to 69 with active or convalescent COVID-19. V is TRBV9 and J is TRBJ1-4; D is unclear. What was sequenced was peripheral blood. The CDR3 loop is CASSPEGGDEKLFF. The CDR3 DNA reads as TGTGCCAGCAGCCCGGAGGGCGGTGACGAAAAACTGTTTTTT.